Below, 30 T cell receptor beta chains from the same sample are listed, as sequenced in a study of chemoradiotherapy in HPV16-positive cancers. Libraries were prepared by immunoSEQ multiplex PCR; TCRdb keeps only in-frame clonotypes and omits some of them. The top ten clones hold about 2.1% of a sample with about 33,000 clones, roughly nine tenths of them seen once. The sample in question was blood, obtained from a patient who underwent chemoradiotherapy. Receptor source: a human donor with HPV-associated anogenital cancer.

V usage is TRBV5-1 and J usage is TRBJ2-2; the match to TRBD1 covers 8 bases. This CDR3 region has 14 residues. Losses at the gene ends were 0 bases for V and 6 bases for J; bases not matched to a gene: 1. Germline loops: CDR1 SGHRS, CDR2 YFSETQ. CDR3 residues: CASSLGQGSGELFF. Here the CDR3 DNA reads TGCGCCAGCAGCTTGGGACAGGGGTCCGGGGAGCTGTTTTTT.

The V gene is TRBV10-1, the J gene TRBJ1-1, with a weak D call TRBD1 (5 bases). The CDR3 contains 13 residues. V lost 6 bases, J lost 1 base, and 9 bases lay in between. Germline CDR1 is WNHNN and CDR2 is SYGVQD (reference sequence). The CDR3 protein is CASSPGGNTEAFF. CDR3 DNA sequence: TGCGCCAGCAGCCCGGGGGGGAACACTGAAGCTTTCTTT.

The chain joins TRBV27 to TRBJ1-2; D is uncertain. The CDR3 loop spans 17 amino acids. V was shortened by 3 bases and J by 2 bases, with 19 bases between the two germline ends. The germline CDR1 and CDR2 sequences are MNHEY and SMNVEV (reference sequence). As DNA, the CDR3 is TGTGCCAGCAGTTTGACTACTCCCTCCTCTCCCAACTATGGCTACACCTTC. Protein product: CASSLTTPSSPNYGYTF.

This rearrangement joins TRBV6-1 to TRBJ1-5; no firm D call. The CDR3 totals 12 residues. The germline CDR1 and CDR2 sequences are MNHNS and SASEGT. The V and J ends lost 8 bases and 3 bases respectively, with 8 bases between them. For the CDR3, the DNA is TGTGCCAGCTTCCAGTTCAATCAGCCCCAGCATTTT. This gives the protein CASFQFNQPQHF.

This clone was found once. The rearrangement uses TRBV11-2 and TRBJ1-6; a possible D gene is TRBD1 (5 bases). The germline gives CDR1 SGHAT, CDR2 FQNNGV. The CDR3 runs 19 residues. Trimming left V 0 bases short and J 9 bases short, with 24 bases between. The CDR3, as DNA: TGTGCCAGCAGCTTAGATCAGGACCAGGGCTTTGGACTTAGTTCACCCCTCCACTTT. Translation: CASSLDQDQGFGLSSPLHF.

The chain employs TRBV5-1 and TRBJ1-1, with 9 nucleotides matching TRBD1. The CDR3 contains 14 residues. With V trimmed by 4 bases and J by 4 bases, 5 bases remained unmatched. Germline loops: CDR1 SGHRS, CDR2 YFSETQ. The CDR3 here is CASSGGQGGTEAFF. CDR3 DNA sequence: TGCGCCAGCAGCGGGGGACAGGGCGGCACTGAAGCTTTCTTT.

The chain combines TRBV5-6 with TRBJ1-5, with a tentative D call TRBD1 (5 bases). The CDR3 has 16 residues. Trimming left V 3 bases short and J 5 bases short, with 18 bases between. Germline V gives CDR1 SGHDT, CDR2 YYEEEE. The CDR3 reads CASSSYRLTRDQPQHF. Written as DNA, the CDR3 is TGTGCCAGCAGCTCGTACAGGTTAACGAGGGATCAGCCCCAGCATTTT.

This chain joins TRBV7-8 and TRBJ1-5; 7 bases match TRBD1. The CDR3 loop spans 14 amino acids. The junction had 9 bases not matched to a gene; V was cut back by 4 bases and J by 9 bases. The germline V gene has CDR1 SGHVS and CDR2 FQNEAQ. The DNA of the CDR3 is TGTGCCAGCAGCTCGACAGCCAGGGGGGTGCCCCAGCATTTT. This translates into CASSSTARGVPQHF.

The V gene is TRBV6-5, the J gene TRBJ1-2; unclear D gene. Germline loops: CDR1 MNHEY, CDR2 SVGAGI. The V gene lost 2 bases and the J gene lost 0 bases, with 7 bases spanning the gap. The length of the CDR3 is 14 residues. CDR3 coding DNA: TGTGCCAGCAGTTACGGGTGGACTAACTATGGCTACACCTTC. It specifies CASSYGWTNYGYTF.

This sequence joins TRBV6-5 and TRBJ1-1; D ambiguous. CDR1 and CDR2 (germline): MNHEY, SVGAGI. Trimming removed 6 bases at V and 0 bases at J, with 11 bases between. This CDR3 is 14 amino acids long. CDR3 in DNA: TGTGCCAGCAGCTCCACAGATATGAACACTGAAGCTTTCTTT. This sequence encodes CASSSTDMNTEAFF.

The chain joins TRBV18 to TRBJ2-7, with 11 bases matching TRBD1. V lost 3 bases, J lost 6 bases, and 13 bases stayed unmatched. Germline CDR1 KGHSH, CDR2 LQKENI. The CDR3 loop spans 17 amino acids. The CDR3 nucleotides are TGTGCCAGCTCACCGCAAACGACCGGGACAGGGGGTGGCGAGCAGTACTTC. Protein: CASSPQTTGTGGGEQYF.

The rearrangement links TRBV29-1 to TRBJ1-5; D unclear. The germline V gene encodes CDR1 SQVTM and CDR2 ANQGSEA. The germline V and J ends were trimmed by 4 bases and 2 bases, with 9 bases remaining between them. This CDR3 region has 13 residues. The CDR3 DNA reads TGCAGCGTTGCCTCCTCGGGCAATCAGCCCCAGCATTTT. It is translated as CSVASSGNQPQHF. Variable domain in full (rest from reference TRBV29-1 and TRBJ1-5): SAVISQKPSRDICQRGTSLTIQCQVDSQVTMMFWYRQQPGQSLTLIATANQGSEATYESGFVIDKFPISRPNLTFSTLTVSNMSPEDSSIYLCSVASSGNQPQHFGDGTRLSIL.

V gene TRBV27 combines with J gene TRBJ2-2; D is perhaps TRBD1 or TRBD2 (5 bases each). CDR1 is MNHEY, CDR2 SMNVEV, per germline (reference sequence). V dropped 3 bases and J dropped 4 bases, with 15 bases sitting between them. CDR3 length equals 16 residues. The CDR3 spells CASSFGDFGGTGELFF. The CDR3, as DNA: TGTGCCAGCAGTTTTGGTGATTTTGGGGGCACCGGGGAGCTGTTTTTT.

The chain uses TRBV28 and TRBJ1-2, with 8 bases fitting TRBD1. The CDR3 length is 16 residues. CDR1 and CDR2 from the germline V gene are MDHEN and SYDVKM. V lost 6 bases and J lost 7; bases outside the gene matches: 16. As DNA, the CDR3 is TGTGCCAGCAGACGGGGGCAGGGGGCAGGCTTGCGTGGCTACACCTTC. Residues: CASRRGQGAGLRGYTF.

The CDR3 protein is CASSLALGGSVGYEQYF. The CDR3 DNA reads as TGTGCCAGCAGCTTAGCGCTAGGGGGGTCGGTAGGCTACGAGCAGTACTTC. V usage is TRBV7-2 and J usage is TRBJ2-7; D could derive from TRBD1 or TRBD2 (6 bases each). Germline CDR1 SGHTA, CDR2 FQGNSA. With 0 bases removed from V and 3 bases from J, the gap between germline ends came to 18 bases. The CDR3 has 17 residues.

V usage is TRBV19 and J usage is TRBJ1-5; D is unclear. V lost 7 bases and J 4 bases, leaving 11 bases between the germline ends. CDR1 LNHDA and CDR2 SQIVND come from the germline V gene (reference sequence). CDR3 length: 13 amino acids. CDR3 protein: CASMAGINQPQHF. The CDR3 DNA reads TGTGCCAGTATGGCGGGGATTAATCAGCCCCAGCATTTT.

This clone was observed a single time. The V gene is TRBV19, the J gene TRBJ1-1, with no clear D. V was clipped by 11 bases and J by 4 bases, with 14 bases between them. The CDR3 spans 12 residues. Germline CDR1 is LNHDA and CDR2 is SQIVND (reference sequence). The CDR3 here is CAAGRRATEAFF. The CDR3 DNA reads TGTGCCGCCGGGCGGCGGGCCACTGAAGCTTTCTTT.

The CDR3 DNA sequence: TGTGCCAGCAGTGGGGCGGGGATCGACGAGCAGTACTTC. This translates into CASSGAGIDEQYF. The V call is TRBV2, the J call TRBJ2-7, with a tentative D call TRBD2 (6 bases). The CDR3 extends over 13 amino acids. V dropped 4 bases and J dropped 5 bases, with 12 bases sitting between them. Germline V lookup: CDR1 SNHLY, CDR2 FYNNEI.

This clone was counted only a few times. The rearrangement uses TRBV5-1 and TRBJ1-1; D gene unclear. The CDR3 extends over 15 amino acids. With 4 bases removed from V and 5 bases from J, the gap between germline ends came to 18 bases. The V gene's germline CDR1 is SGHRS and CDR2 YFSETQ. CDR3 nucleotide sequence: TGCGCCAGCAGCCCCCCTGGCAGACGAGGTACTGAAGCTTTCTTT. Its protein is CASSPPGRRGTEAFF.

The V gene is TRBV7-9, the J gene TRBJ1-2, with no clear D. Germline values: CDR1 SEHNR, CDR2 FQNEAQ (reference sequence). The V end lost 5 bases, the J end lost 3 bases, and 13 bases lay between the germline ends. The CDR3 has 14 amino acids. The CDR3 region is CASSPGQDYYGYTF. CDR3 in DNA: TGTGCCAGCAGCCCCGGTCAGGACTACTATGGCTACACCTTC.

The CDR3 DNA is TGTGCCAGCAGCTTGGATAAGGGTGTTTATAATTCACCCCTCCACTTT. Translation gives CASSLDKGVYNSPLHF. The chain uses TRBV5-6 and TRBJ1-6; D is uncertain. The V end was cut by 0 bases, the J end by 4 bases, with 11 bases between. This CDR3 region has 16 residues. Germline values: CDR1 SGHDT, CDR2 YYEEEE. Together with reference TRBV5-6 and TRBJ1-6, the CDR3 gives the full variable domain: DAGVTQSPTHLIKTRGQQVTLRCSPKSGHDTVSWYQQALGQGPQFIFQYYEEEERQRGNFPDRFSGHQFPNYSSELNVNALLLGDSALYLCASSLDKGVYNSPLHFGNGTRLTVT.

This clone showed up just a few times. CDR3 protein: CASSPNGDMNTEAFF. CDR3 sequence (DNA): TGTGCCAGCTCACCGAACGGGGACATGAACACTGAAGCTTTCTTT. The chain uses TRBV18 and TRBJ1-1, with D perhaps TRBD1 (6 bases). Deletions cut 3 bases from V and 0 bases from J, with 11 bases between. This CDR3 spans 15 amino acids. The germline CDR1 and CDR2 sequences are KGHSH and LQKENI.

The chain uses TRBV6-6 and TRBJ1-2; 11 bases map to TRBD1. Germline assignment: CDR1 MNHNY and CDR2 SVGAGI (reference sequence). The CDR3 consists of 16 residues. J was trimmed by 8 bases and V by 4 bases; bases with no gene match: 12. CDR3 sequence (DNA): TGTGCCAGCAGTTCCTCTTCGGGACAGGGGGGAGAAGGCTACACCTTC. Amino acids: CASSSSSGQGGEGYTF.

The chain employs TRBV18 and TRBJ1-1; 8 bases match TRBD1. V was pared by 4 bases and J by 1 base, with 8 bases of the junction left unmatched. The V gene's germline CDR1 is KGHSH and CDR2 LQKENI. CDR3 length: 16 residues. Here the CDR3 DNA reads TGTGCCAGCTCACTTGAATTCGACAGGGGGAACACTGAAGCTTTCTTT. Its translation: CASSLEFDRGNTEAFF. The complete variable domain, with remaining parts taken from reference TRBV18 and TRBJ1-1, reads NAGVMQNPRHLVRRRGQEARLRCSPMKGHSHVYWYRQLPEEGLKFMVYLQKENIIDESGMPKERFSAEFPKEGPSILRIQQVVRGDSAAYFCASSLEFDRGNTEAFFGQGTRLTVV.

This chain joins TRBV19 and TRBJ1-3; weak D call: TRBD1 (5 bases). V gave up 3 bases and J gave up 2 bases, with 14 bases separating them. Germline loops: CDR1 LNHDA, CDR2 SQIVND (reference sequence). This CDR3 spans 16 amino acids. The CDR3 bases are TGTGCCAGTAGTATTGGTAGTAAAGGGGCTGGAAACACCATATATTTT. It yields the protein CASSIGSKGAGNTIYF.

The chain's CDR3 is CASSQGIPGPSYDKNIQYF. CDR3 nucleotides: TGCGCCAGCAGCCAAGGAATCCCGGGACCATCATACGACAAAAACATTCAGTACTTC. The chain combines TRBV4-3 with TRBJ2-4; perhaps D is TRBD1 or TRBD2 (5 bases each). Trimming pared 1 base from V and 3 bases from J, leaving 22 bases between. From germline, CDR1 is LGHNA and CDR2 YSLEER. CDR3 length equals 19 residues.

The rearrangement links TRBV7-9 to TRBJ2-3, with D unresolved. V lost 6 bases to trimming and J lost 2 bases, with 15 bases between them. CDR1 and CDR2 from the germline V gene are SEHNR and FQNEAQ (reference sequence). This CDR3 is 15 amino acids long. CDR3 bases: TGTGCCAGCAGGCCTACACAAGGGTTCACAGATACGCAGTATTTT. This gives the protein CASRPTQGFTDTQYF.

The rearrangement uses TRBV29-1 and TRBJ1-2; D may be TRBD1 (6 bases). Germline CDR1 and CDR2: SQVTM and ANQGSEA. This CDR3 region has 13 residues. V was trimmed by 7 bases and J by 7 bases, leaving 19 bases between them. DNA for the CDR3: TGCAGCGCAAGTGTAGTACAGGGAAGTGGCTACACCTTC. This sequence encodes CSASVVQGSGYTF.

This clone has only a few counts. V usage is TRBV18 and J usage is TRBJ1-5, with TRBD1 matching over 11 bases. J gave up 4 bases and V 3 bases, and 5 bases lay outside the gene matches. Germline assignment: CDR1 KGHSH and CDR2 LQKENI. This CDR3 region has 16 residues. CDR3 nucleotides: TGTGCCAGCTCACCGTGGACAGGGGGCGCGAATCAGCCCCAGCATTTT. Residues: CASSPWTGGANQPQHF.

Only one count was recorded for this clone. CDR3 bases: TGTGCCAGCAGCTTCTGGACTAGCGGGGAACTGAACATTCAGTACTTC. Translating it yields CASSFWTSGELNIQYF. The rearrangement links TRBV7-8 to TRBJ2-4; 12 bases map to TRBD2. The CDR3 consists of 16 residues. The V gene's germline CDR1 is SGHVS and CDR2 FQNEAQ. The V and J ends lost 3 bases and 7 bases, in that order; junction bases with no gene match: 7.